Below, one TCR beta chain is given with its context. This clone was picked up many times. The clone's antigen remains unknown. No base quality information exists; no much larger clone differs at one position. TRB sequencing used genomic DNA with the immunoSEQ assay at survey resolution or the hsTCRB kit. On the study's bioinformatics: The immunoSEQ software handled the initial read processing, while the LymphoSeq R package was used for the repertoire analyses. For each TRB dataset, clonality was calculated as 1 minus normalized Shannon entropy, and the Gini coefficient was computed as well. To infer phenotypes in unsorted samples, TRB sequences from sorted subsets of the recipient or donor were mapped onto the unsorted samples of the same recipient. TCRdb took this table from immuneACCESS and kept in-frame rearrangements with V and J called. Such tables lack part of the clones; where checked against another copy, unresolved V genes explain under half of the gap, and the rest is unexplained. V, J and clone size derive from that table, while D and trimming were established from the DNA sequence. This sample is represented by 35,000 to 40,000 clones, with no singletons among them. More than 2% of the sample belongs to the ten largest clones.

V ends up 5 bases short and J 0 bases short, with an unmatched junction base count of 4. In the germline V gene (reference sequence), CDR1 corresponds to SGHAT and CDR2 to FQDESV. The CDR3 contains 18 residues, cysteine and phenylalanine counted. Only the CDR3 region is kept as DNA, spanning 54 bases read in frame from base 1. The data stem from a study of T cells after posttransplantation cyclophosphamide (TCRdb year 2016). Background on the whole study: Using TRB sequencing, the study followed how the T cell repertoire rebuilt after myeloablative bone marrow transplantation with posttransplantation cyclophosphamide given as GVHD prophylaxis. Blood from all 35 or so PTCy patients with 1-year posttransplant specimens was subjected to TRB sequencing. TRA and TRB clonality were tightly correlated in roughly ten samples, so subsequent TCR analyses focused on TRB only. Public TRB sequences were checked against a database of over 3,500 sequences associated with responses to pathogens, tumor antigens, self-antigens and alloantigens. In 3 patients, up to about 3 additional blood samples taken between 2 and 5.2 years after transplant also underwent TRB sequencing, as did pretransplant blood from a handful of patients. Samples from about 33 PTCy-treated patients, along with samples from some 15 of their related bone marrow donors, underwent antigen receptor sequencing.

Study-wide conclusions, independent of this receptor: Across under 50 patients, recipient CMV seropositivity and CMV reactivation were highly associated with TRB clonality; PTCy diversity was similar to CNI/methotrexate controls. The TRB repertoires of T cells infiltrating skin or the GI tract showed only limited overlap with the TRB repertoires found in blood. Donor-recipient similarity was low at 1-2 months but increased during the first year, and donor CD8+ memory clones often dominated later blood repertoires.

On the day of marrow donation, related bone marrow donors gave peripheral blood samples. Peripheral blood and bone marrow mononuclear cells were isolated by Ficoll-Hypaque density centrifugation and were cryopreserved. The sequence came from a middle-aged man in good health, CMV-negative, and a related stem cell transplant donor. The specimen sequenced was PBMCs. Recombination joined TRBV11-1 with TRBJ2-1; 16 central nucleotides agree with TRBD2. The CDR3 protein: CASSTGTSGRVSYNEQFF. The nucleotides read TGTGCCAGCAGCACCGGGACTAGCGGGAGGGTCTCCTACAATGAGCAGTTCTTC.